Listed below are T cell receptor beta chains from one sample, sequenced in a study of cytomegalovirus exposure and HLA in healthy donors. Using immunoSEQ multiplex PCR, the repertoire was profiled, and TCRdb retains in-frame clones only, with some absent. In the table there are over 200,000 clones, approximately 80% of which are singletons. Sequenced sample: PBMCs. These receptor sequences come from a male donor in good health and CMV-seronegative. Each CDR3 is given with its conserved first and last residue. Each record gives: D gene, clone size, V gene, J gene, CDR3 DNA, CDR3 protein. D genes are given only for firm matches. Clone size is given for some rows only: seen once, a few or many times, or a class if the clone is expanded.

TRBD2	NA	TRBV11-2	TRBJ2-2	TGTGCCAGCAGCGTAACGGCGGGAGGTTCCACCGGGGAGCTGTTTTTT	CASSVTAGGSTGELFF
NA	few	TRBV7-8	TRBJ2-5	TGTGCCAGCAGCTTTCAAGCGGGTGGAGAGACCCAGTACTTC	CASSFQAGGETQYF
NA	once	TRBV18	TRBJ2-7	TGTGCCAGCTCACCACCCGGACAGACTGAGAGCGAGCAGTACTTC	CASSPPGQTESEQYF
NA	NA	TRBV7-6	TRBJ2-1	TGTGCCAGCAGCTTAGAGTGGCAGGAAGCCTACAATGAGCAGTTCTTC	CASSLEWQEAYNEQFF
TRBD2	NA	TRBV7-3	TRBJ2-2	TGTGCCAGCAGCGCGACTAGCGGGACCAACACCGGGGAGCTGTTTTTT	CASSATSGTNTGELFF
TRBD1	NA	TRBV25-1	TRBJ1-4	TGTGCCAGCAGTGACTCCGGAGGGGGCAATCGTGAAAAACTGTTTTTT	CASSDSGGGNREKLFF
NA	once	TRBV6-1	TRBJ2-7	TGTGCCAGCAGTGAAGGACTTGCTACAAGCTCCTACGAGCAGTACTTC	CASSEGLATSSYEQYF
TRBD1	once	TRBV27	TRBJ1-5	TGTGCCAGCAGTTTAAAGACAGGGGGCAATCAGCCCCAGCATTTT	CASSLKTGGNQPQHF
NA	NA	TRBV7-9	TRBJ1-1	TGTGCCAGCAGCACCACAGAGGGGCGGGGGGCCGGAACTGAAGCTTTCTTT	CASSTTEGRGAGTEAFF
TRBD1	NA	TRBV7-7	TRBJ2-5	TGTGCCAGCAGCCAGGGGGTCAGGGAAGGGACCCAGTACTTC	CASSQGVREGTQYF
TRBD1	NA	TRBV9	TRBJ2-5	TGTGCCAGCAGCCCCTGGGACAGGGGGCTTGGTTTGGAAGAGACCCAGTACTTC	CASSPWDRGLGLEETQYF
NA	NA	TRBV5-1	TRBJ2-3	TGCGCCAGCTTCAGCAGCGGGGGGGGGACAGGGAGGGCAGATACGCAGTATTTT	CASFSSGGGTGRADTQYF
TRBD1	NA	TRBV19	TRBJ2-1	TGTGCCAGTAGTATACTTCCGGGACAGGGCTACAATGAGCAGTTCTTC	CASSILPGQGYNEQFF
TRBD2	NA	TRBV19	TRBJ2-1	TGTGCCAGCTCCCTAGGAGCGGGAGTCAATGAGCAGTTCTTC	CASSLGAGVNEQFF
TRBD2	NA	TRBV11-1	TRBJ2-7	TGTGCCAGCAAGGGGGGACTAGCGGGACCCTACGAGCAGTACTTC	CASKGGLAGPYEQYF
NA	NA	TRBV6-5	TRBJ1-2	TGTGCCAGCAGTTACTCGAGGCAGTCTAACTATGGCTACACCTTC	CASSYSRQSNYGYTF
TRBD1	NA	TRBV28	TRBJ2-7	TGTGCCAGCAGATTTCCGACAGGGGACAACACCTACGAGCAGTACTTC	CASRFPTGDNTYEQYF